This T cell receptor (beta chain) was found in a study of T cell changes during pregnancy in multiple sclerosis (dated by TCRdb to about 2019). About the investigation overall: In women with multiple sclerosis, the researchers looked at how the T cell repertoire shifted as pregnancy progressed.

Receptor amplification or capture employed the immunoSEQ multiplex PCR assay. The table was pulled from immuneACCESS by TCRdb, which kept in-frame rearrangements only. Such tables lose some clones; where checked, under half of the loss comes from unresolved V genes, and the rest has no known cause. For this sample the table gives 48,000 or so clones, of which 90% to 95% were detected only once. The ten top clones hold 0.45% to 0.55% of the sample. The CDR3 measures 15 amino acids from cysteine to phenylalanine. The kept DNA is CDR3 alone, 45 bases in frame from the first base. CDR1 SNHLY and CDR2 FYNNEI are derived from the germline V gene. Ends trimmed: V by 8 bases, J by 8 bases; bases unmatched to a gene: 12. On this clone: Its cognate antigen has yet to be identified. No quality values exist for individual bases; no much larger clone is one base distant.

The receptor's source is a female donor with multiple sclerosis, enrolled in a pregnancy study. The V and J segments used are TRBV2 and TRBJ2-1, and 10 junctional nucleotides match TRBD1. The sequences come from CD4+ T cells from peripheral blood mononuclear cells, collected in the first trimester of pregnancy. The encoded CDR3 is CASGHGQGGIHEQFF. The nucleotide sequence reads TGTGCCAGCGGCCACGGACAGGGGGGTATACATGAGCAGTTCTTC.